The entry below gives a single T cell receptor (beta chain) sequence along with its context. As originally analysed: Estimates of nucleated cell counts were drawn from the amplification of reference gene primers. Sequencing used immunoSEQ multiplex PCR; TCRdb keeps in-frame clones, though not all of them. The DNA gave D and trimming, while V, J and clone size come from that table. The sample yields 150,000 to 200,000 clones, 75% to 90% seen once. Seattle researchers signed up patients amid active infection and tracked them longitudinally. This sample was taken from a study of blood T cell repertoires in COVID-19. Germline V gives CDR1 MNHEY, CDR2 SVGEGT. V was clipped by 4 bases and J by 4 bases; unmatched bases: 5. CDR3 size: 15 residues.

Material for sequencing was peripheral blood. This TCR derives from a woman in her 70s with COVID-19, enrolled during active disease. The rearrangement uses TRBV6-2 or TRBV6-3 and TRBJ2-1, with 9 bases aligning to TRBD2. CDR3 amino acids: CASSSRTSAYNEQFF. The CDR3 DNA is TGTGCCAGCAGTTCGCGGACTAGCGCTTACAATGAGCAGTTCTTC.